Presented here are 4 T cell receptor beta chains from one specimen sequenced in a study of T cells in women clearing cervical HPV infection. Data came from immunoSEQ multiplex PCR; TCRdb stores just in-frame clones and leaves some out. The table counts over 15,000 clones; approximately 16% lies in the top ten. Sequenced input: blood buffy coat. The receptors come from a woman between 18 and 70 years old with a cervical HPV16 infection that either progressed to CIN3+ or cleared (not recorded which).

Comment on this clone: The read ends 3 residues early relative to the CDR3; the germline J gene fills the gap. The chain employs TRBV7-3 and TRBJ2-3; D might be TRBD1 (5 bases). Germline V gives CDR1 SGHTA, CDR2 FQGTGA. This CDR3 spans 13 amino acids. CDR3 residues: CASASQGQETQYF. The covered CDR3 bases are TGTGCCAGCGCATCGCAGGGCCAGGAGACG.

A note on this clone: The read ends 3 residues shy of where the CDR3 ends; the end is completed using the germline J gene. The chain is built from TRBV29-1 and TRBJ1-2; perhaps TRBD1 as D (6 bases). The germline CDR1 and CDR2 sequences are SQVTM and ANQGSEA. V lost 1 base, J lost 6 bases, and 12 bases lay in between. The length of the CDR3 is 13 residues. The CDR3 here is CSVEGQGTDGYTF. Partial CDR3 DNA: TGCAGCGTTGAAGGCCAGGGGACGGATGGC.

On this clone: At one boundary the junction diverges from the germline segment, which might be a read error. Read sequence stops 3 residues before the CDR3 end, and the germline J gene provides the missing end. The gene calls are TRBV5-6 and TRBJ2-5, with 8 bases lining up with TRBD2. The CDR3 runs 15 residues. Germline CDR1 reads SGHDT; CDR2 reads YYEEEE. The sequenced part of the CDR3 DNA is TGTGCCAACAGCTTCCCGGGAGCGGGGGAAGAGACC. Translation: CANSFPGAGEET. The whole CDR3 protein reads CANSFPGAGEETQYF.

Partial CDR3 DNA: TGTGCCAGCAGTCCTACAGGGACAAAA. Translation gives CASSPTGTK. The entire CDR3 sequence reads CASSPTGTKLFF. The chain is built from TRBV28 and TRBJ1-4; possibly TRBD1 for D (6 bases). The DNA ends 3 residues before the CDR3 does, and the rest of the CDR3 is filled in from the germline J gene. Per the germline V gene, CDR1 is MDHEN and CDR2 is SYDVKM. The CDR3 extends over 12 amino acids. Trimming cost V 5 bases and J 10 bases, with 11 bases left between them.